One sample yielded the 23 T cell receptor beta chains listed below, sequenced in a study of early stage breast cancer tumors. Clones were read by immunoSEQ multiplex PCR, and TCRdb kept only the in-frame ones, dropping some. The sample shows about 6,000 clones, around 79% of them seen only once. Source material: normal breast tissue next to the tumor. Every receptor here comes from a person aged 70 to 85 with breast cancer.

The gene calls are TRBV29-1 and TRBJ2-2, with D unclear. V lost 6 bases to trimming and J lost 2 bases, with 16 bases between them. Germline V lookup: CDR1 SQVTM, CDR2 ANQGSEA. CDR3 length: 15 residues. The CDR3 DNA sequence: TGCAGCGTAGTCGACGGCACTATCAACACCGGGGAGCTGTTTTTT. Residues: CSVVDGTINTGELFF.

The chain has TRBV7-3 and TRBJ2-5; TRBD2 agrees at 11 bases. The V and J ends lost 2 bases and 3 bases, in that order; junction bases with no gene match: 8. Germline CDR1 is SGHTA and CDR2 is FQGTGA. The CDR3 consists of 17 residues. The CDR3 nucleotides read TGTGCCAGCAGCTTAGTGGGTAGCGGGAGGGAGAAAGAGACCCAGTACTTC. Translating it yields CASSLVGSGREKETQYF.

The rearrangement uses TRBV7-6 and TRBJ2-5, with D hard to call. This CDR3 has 15 amino acids. Trimming stripped 2 bases from V and 4 bases from J, with 14 bases between. Germline-derived CDR1 and CDR2 are SGHVS and FNYEAQ. The CDR3 protein is CASSLLGQSRETQYF. The CDR3 DNA follows: TGTGCCAGCAGCTTATTGGGCCAGTCGCGAGAGACCCAGTACTTC.

V and J are TRBV7-2 and TRBJ1-1; D gene unclear. Trimming removed 4 bases at V and 7 bases at J, with 16 bases between. The CDR3 contains 14 residues. Germline lookup yields CDR1 SGHTA and CDR2 FQGNSA. The CDR3 DNA is TGTGCCAGCAGCTCCTGGGCAGAGTTGGGTGAAGCTTTCTTT. The encoded protein is CASSSWAELGEAFF. Using reference TRBV7-2 and TRBJ1-1 for the parts outside the CDR3, the full variable domain is GAGVSQSPSNKVTEKGKDVELRCDPISGHTALYWYRQSLGQGLEFLIYFQGNSAPDKSGLPSDRFSAERTGGSVSTLTIQRTQQEDSAVYLCASSSWAELGEAFFGQGTRLTVV.

This clone was seen just once. This sequence joins TRBV4-3 and TRBJ2-6; perhaps TRBD2 as D (5 bases). This CDR3 contains 16 residues. V lost 0 bases and J lost 3, with 9 bases in between. Per the germline V gene, CDR1 is LGHNA and CDR2 is YSLEER. The CDR3 spells CASSQETGDGANVLTF. CDR3 nucleotide sequence: TGCGCCAGCAGCCAAGAAACCGGGGATGGGGCCAACGTCCTGACTTTC.

This clone was counted between two and nine times. This chain uses TRBV30 with TRBJ1-2; tentatively, D is TRBD1 (5 bases). This CDR3 region has 12 residues. V dropped 2 bases and J dropped 1 base, with 5 bases sitting between them. In germline, CDR1 is GTSNPN, CDR2 SVGIG (reference sequence). This chain's CDR3 is CAWSQGNYGYTF. DNA of the CDR3: TGTGCCTGGAGTCAGGGTAACTATGGCTACACCTTC.

The chain carries TRBV6-5 and TRBJ2-1; tentatively, D is TRBD2 (6 bases). CDR3 length: 15 amino acids. V shed 2 bases and J shed 1 base, with 9 bases lying between them. The germline V gene has CDR1 MNHEY and CDR2 SVGAGI. The CDR3 nucleotides read TGTGCCAGCAGTTACGGAGGGAGATCCTACAATGAGCAGTTCTTC. As protein: CASSYGGRSYNEQFF.

This clone has a handful of counts. This chain connects TRBV27 to TRBJ2-7, with TRBD1 as a possible D gene (7 bases). The V end was cut by 4 bases, the J end by 3 bases, with 13 bases between. CDR1 is MNHEY and CDR2 is SMNVEV in the germline V gene (reference sequence). The CDR3 consists of 14 residues. CDR3 sequence (DNA): TGTGCCAGCAGTTCAGGGGGGCGCCTCTACGAGCAGTACTTC. It is translated as CASSSGGRLYEQYF.

This clone was counted between two and nine times. The chain is built from TRBV7-8 and TRBJ2-3; 11 bases line up with TRBD2. The CDR3 extends over 15 amino acids. Trimming removed 5 bases from V and 3 bases from J; junction bases left unmatched: 4. From germline, CDR1 is SGHVS and CDR2 FQNEAQ. Written as DNA, the CDR3 is TGTGCCAGCAGCACCGGGACTAGCGGAACAGATACGCAGTATTTT. Translated: CASSTGTSGTDTQYF.

Here the CDR3 DNA reads TGTGCCAGCAGCTTAAGTCAGGGGATCACCGGGGAGCTGTTTTTT. Translation: CASSLSQGITGELFF. This chain joins TRBV7-2 and TRBJ2-2, with a possible D match to TRBD1 (6 bases). V shed 2 bases and J shed 4 bases, with 11 bases lying between them. The CDR3 loop spans 15 amino acids. Germline-derived CDR1 and CDR2 are SGHTA and FQGNSA. Filled out from reference TRBV7-2 and TRBJ2-2, the complete variable domain reads GAGVSQSPSNKVTEKGKDVELRCDPISGHTALYWYRQSLGQGLEFLIYFQGNSAPDKSGLPSDRFSAERTGGSVSTLTIQRTQQEDSAVYLCASSLSQGITGELFFGEGSRLTVL.

V usage is TRBV30 and J usage is TRBJ1-2; D uncertain. V lost 3 bases and J 8 bases, leaving 13 bases between the germline ends. Per germline, CDR1 GTSNPN and CDR2 SVGIG (reference sequence). The CDR3 has 12 amino acids. In DNA, the CDR3 is TGTGCCTGGAGGGGAGGTCCTGGAGGCTACACCTTC. Amino acid sequence: CAWRGGPGGYTF. The full variable domain, in which reference TRBV30 and TRBJ1-2 provide the parts outside the CDR3, is SQTIHQWPATLVQPVGSPLSLECTVEGTSNPNLYWYRQAAGRGLQLLFYSVGIGQISSEVPQNLSASRPQDRQFILSSKKLLLSDSGFYLCAWRGGPGGYTFGSGTRLTVV.

V usage is TRBV7-2 and J usage is TRBJ1-2; 10 bases match TRBD1. CDR3 length: 14 residues. Germline-derived CDR1 and CDR2 are SGHTA and FQGNSA. The junction had 0 bases not matched to a gene; V was cut back by 4 bases and J by 1 base. The CDR3 DNA reads as TGTGCCAGCAGCTGGGACAGGGGTAACTATGGCTACACCTTC. Its protein is CASSWDRGNYGYTF.

The rearrangement uses TRBV25-1 and TRBJ2-1; a possible D gene is TRBD1 (6 bases). Germline loops: CDR1 MGHDK, CDR2 SYGVNS. The CDR3 spans 14 residues. V lost 4 bases, J lost 5 bases, and 12 bases lay in between. CDR3 coding DNA: TGTGCCAGCAGTGGGGGGCCTAGCAACAATGAGCAGTTCTTC. It is translated as CASSGGPSNNEQFF.

The chain is built from TRBV6-1 and TRBJ2-1; a possible D gene is TRBD1 (5 bases). This CDR3 region has 14 residues. Germline assignment: CDR1 MNHNS and CDR2 SASEGT. Between the trimmed V and J ends, which lost 5 bases and 1 base, there was a span of 9 bases. CDR3 DNA sequence: TGTGCCAGCAGTAAAGACAGATCCTACAATGAGCAGTTCTTC. Translated: CASSKDRSYNEQFF.

V usage is TRBV7-8 and J usage is TRBJ1-2; D uncertain. Germline lookup yields CDR1 SGHVS and CDR2 FQNEAQ. Trimming cost V 3 bases and J 6 bases, with 11 bases left between them. This CDR3 region has 13 residues. CDR3 sequence: CASSFLTWDGYTF. CDR3 bases: TGTGCCAGCAGCTTTCTGACATGGGATGGCTACACCTTC.

In this sample, this clone turned up once. The V and J genes are TRBV5-1 and TRBJ2-3; TRBD2 matches 12 bases. The trim removed 3 bases at V and 5 bases at J, leaving 7 bases unmatched. The CDR3 loop spans 16 amino acids. Germline V gene data show CDR1 as SGHRS and CDR2 as YFSETQ. The DNA of the CDR3 is TGCGCCAGCAGCTCTGGACTAGCGGGATTCCTAGATACGCAGTATTTT. Amino acid sequence: CASSSGLAGFLDTQYF.

The rearrangement joins TRBV30 to TRBJ1-1; tentative D call: TRBD1 (5 bases). The CDR3 is made up of 13 amino acids. V lost 0 bases, J lost 3 bases, and 8 bases lay in between. Germline CDR1 is GTSNPN and CDR2 is SVGIG (reference sequence). The CDR3, as DNA: TGTGCCTGGAGTGTGGGACTGTACACTGAAGCTTTCTTT. Translating it yields CAWSVGLYTEAFF.

The CDR3: CASSSTYGSNQPQHF. In nucleotides, the CDR3 is TGTGCCAGCAGTTCTACTTACGGTAGCAATCAGCCCCAGCATTTT. V gene TRBV28 combines with J gene TRBJ1-5; D gene uncertain. Trimming took 4 bases from V and 0 from J, leaving 10 bases between them. This CDR3 contains 15 residues. Germline-derived CDR1 and CDR2 are MDHEN and SYDVKM. Supplemented by reference TRBV28 and TRBJ1-5, the full variable domain reads DVKVTQSSRYLVKRTGEKVFLECVQDMDHENMFWYRQDPGLGLRLIYFSYDVKMKEKGDIPEGYSVSREKKERFSLILESASTNQTSMYLCASSSTYGSNQPQHFGDGTRLSIL.

The V gene is TRBV13, the J gene TRBJ2-7; D is perhaps TRBD1 (5 bases). The CDR3 runs to 13 residues. Trimming shortened V by 2 bases and J by 3 bases, and 8 bases separated the two germline ends. Germline V lookup: CDR1 PRHDT, CDR2 FYEKMQ (reference sequence). CDR3 residues: CASSLRQGYEQYF. Written as DNA, the CDR3 is TGTGCCAGCAGCTTACGGCAGGGCTACGAGCAGTACTTC.

V is TRBV7-2 and J is TRBJ1-1; possibly TRBD1 for D (6 bases). V was pared by 11 bases and J by 1 base, with 11 bases between. Germline V gene data show CDR1 as SGHTA and CDR2 as FQGNSA. The CDR3 loop spans 12 amino acids. The chain's CDR3 is CAGGDTNTEAFF. The DNA of the CDR3 is TGTGCCGGGGGGGACACGAACACTGAAGCTTTCTTT.

J is TRBJ2-7 and V is TRBV18; D may be TRBD2 (6 bases). Trimming pared 0 bases from V and 9 bases from J, leaving 18 bases between. CDR1 is KGHSH, CDR2 LQKENI, per germline. The CDR3 extends over 15 amino acids. In DNA form, the CDR3 reads TGTGCCAGCTCACCACCCACCCGGGACGGGACTGCGCAGTACTTC. Residues: CASSPPTRDGTAQYF.

The CDR3 DNA reads as TGTGCCAGCAGCTTGGACTCAGCGGGGGTTGCGGAGACCCAGTACTTC. It yields the protein CASSLDSAGVAETQYF. The rearrangement links TRBV5-4 to TRBJ2-5; 8 bases are shared with TRBD2. The CDR3 extends over 16 amino acids. Germline-derived CDR1 and CDR2 are SGHNT and YYREEE (reference sequence). V lost 0 bases to trimming and J lost 5 bases; unmatched junction nucleotides: 9. Full variable domain (remainder filled in from reference TRBV5-4 and TRBJ2-5): ETGVTQSPTHLIKTRGQQVTLRCSSQSGHNTVSWYQQALGQGPQFIFQYYREEENGRGNFPPRFSGLQFPNYSSELNVNALELDDSALYLCASSLDSAGVAETQYFGPGTRLLVL.

The rearrangement uses TRBV29-1 and TRBJ2-7; TRBD1 aligns across 9 bases. Germline trimming cut 6 bases from V and 2 bases from J; bases unmatched to any gene: 8. The germline gives CDR1 SQVTM, CDR2 ANQGSEA. The CDR3 spans 14 residues. The DNA of the CDR3 is TGCAGCGTATCATCGGACAGGGGAACCTACGAGCAGTACTTC. Translated: CSVSSDRGTYEQYF.